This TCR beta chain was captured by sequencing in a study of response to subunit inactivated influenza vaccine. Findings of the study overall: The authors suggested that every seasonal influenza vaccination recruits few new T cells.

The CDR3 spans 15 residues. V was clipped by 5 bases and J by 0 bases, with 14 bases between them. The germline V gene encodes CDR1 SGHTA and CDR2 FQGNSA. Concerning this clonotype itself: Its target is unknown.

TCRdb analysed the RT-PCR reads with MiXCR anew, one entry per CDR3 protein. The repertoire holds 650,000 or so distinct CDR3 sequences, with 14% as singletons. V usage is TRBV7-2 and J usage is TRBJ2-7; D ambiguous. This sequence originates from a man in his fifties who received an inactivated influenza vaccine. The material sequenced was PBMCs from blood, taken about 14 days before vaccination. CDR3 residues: CASSITGPSSYEQYF. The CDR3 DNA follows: TGTGCCAGCAGCATAACCGGGCCGAGCTCCTACGAGCAGTACTTC.